The clone carrying this T cell receptor beta chain was recorded once. This entry comes from a study of blood T cell repertoires in COVID-19. In the study overall: Samples came from the United States, Italy and Spain, spanning acute and convalescent COVID-19. PBMCs, B-cell-depleted T cells, or T cells were the source of the cDNA or gDNA that made up the material.

Germline V gives CDR1 SGHNT, CDR2 YYREEE (reference sequence). The V gene end was trimmed by 4 bases and the J gene end by 2 bases; junction bases not matched to a gene: 7. This CDR3 has 15 residues. Authors' methods: Quantification of nucleated cells was approximated via reference gene primer amplification. Data came from immunoSEQ multiplex PCR; TCRdb stores just in-frame clones and leaves some out. V, J and clone size were drawn from that table, and D and trimming were deduced from the DNA. The sample has about 360,000 clones; about 88% are singletons. The V gene is TRBV5-4, the J gene TRBJ2-7, with TRBD1 identical over 9 bases. The specimen was peripheral blood. The receptor's source is a human donor in a cohort sampled during active COVID-19. The DNA of the CDR3 is TGTGCCAGCAGCGGCCCGGGACAGGGCACCTACGAGCAGTACTTC. It specifies CASSGPGQGTYEQYF.